The present T cell receptor (beta chain) was sequenced within a study of T cell clonality in common variable immunodeficiency. Overall study findings and caveats: Fewer deletions and N-nucleotide insertions were reportedly seen in common variable immunodeficiency TCR beta sequences.

Sequencing was performed with immunoSEQ multiplex PCR; in TCRdb, only in-frame clones are kept and a portion is missing. The sample has approximately 35,000 clones, none seen only once. This clone occurred a few times. The antigen remains undetermined. This clonotype originated in a human donor with common variable immunodeficiency. Sequencing was carried out using peripheral blood mononuclear cells.

CDR3 amino acids: CSADSGTSGGLQETQYF. The DNA read from the CDR3 is TGCAGTGCTGACTCCGGGACTAGCGGGGGATTACAAGAGACC. The V gene is TRBV20-1, the J gene TRBJ2-5; TRBD2 matches at 14 bases. The CDR3 extends 3 residues past the end of the read, so its final part is completed from the germline J gene. V was clipped by 5 bases and J by 2 bases; unmatched bases: 10. CDR1 DFQATT and CDR2 SNEGSKA come from the germline V gene (reference sequence). This CDR3 is 17 amino acids long.